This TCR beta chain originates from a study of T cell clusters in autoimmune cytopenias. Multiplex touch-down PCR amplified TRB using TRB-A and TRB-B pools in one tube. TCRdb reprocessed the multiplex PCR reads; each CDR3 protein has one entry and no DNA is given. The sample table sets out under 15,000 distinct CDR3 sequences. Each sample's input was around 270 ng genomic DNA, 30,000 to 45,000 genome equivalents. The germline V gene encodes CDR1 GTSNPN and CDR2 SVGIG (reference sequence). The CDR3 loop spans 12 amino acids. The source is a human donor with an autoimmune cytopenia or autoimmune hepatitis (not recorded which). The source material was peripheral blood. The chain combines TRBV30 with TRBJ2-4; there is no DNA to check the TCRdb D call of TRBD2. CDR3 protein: CAWSVSLRSLDF.